The T cell receptor (beta chain) under discussion was sequenced for a study of cytomegalovirus exposure and HLA in healthy donors. The CDR3 is 17 amino acids. The V gene end was trimmed by 4 bases and the J gene end by 0 bases; junction bases not matched to a gene: 13. The V gene's germline CDR1 is SGDLS and CDR2 YYNGEE. PCR used 60 Vbeta primers and 13 Jbeta primers. Produced via immunoSEQ multiplex PCR; TCRdb's table is partial and in-frame only. This sample carries fewer than 110,000 clones, 85% to 90% of them seen once, and the ten largest clones take about 3.6%. This clone has a handful of counts.

The source material was PBMCs. This TCR came from a man between 25 and 39 years old in good health and CMV-seronegative. The chain combines TRBV9 with TRBJ2-7; 7 nucleotides align to TRBD2. The CDR3 reads CASSPRRGFLSSYEQYF. The CDR3 DNA is TGTGCCAGCAGCCCCCGGCGGGGGTTTTTAAGCTCCTACGAGCAGTACTTC. The full variable domain, in which reference TRBV9 and TRBJ2-7 provide the parts outside the CDR3, is DSGVTQTPKHLITATGQRVTLRCSPRSGDLSVYWYQQSLDQGLQFLIQYYNGEERAKGNILERFSAQQFPDLHSELNLSSLELGDSALYFCASSPRRGFLSSYEQYFGPGTRLTVT.